The TCR beta chain under discussion was sequenced for a study of T cell changes during pregnancy in multiple sclerosis. Using immunoSEQ multiplex PCR, the repertoire was profiled, and TCRdb retains in-frame clones only, with some absent. The sample records tens of thousands of clones, 90% to 95% being singletons. The TCR sequence derives from a female donor with multiple sclerosis, enrolled in a pregnancy study. The sample here was CD4+ T cells from peripheral blood mononuclear cells, taken in the first trimester of pregnancy.

The CDR3 loop is CASSRPSAPYEQYF. Written as DNA, the CDR3 is TGTGCCAGCAGTCGTCCTAGCGCGCCCTACGAGCAGTACTTC. The chain recombines TRBV6-1 with TRBJ2-7; D might be TRBD2 (6 bases). The CDR3 sequence is 14 residues long. Per germline, CDR1 MNHNS and CDR2 SASEGT. Trimming took 5 bases from V and 2 from J, leaving 13 bases between them.